Listed below are T cell receptor beta chains from one sample, sequenced in a study of molecular identifiers for immune sequencing clone quantification. TCRdb reanalysed the PCR reads using MiXCR and keeps one entry per CDR3 protein. The sample gives under 800,000 distinct CDR3 sequences, roughly 27% of which show up once; about 0.84% is in the top ten. Sample: naive CD8+ T cells from blood, with Jurkat cell RNA spiked in. These receptors originate from a human donor in good health. Some libraries in this study had Jurkat cell RNA spiked in. Each CDR3 is given with its conserved first and last residue. D genes are given only for firm matches. Expanded clones get a size class; other rows say once, few or many, or leave the size out.

j_call | v_call | clone_size | d_call | cdr3_length | cdr3_aa | cdr3_nt
TRBJ2-1 | TRBV4-3 | once | - | 15 | CASRVRGARYNEQFF | TGCGCCAGCAGGGTAAGGGGGGCACGCTACAATGAGCAGTTCTTC
TRBJ2-2 | TRBV7-9 | - | - | 13 | CASSSGGPGELFF | TGTGCCAGCAGCTCTGGCGGGCCCGGGGAGCTGTTTTTT
TRBJ1-1 | TRBV11-2 | - | TRBD1 | 13 | CASSSWDSRSAFF | TGTGCCAGCAGCTCCTGGGACAGCCGATCTGCTTTCTTT
TRBJ1-2 | TRBV12-3/TRBV12-4 | - | - | 17 | CASSKGTGLGLTYGHTF | TGTGCCAGCAGTAAAGGGACGGGGTTGGGTCTAACCTATGGCCACACCTTC
TRBJ2-3 | TRBV5-3 | - | - | 13 | CASSWTTTDMQYF | TGTGCCAGCAGCTGGACTACCACAGATATGCAGTATTTT
TRBJ2-7 | TRBV5-4 | many | TRBD2 | 17 | CASSLGTSGSVRHEQYF | TGTGCCAGCAGCCTGGGGACTAGCGGGAGTGTTCGCCACGAGCAGTACTTC
TRBJ2-2 | TRBV27 | - | TRBD2 | 15 | CASSLFAGGDGELFF | TGTGCCAGCAGTTTATTTGCGGGAGGGGACGGGGAGCTGTTTTTT
TRBJ2-2 | TRBV6-2/TRBV6-3 | many | - | 16 | CASSTYSGANTGELFF | TGTGCCAGCAGCACCTACTCGGGAGCGAACACCGGGGAGCTGTTTTTT
TRBJ2-3 | TRBV7-9 | many | - | 17 | CASSLTLTGPKTDTQYF | TGTGCCAGCAGCTTAACCCTAACAGGGCCCAAAACAGATACGCAGTATTTT
TRBJ2-7 | TRBV6-2/TRBV6-3 | few | - | 14 | CASSYTIGASEQYF | TGTGCCAGCAGTTACACCATTGGGGCTTCCGAGCAGTACTTC
TRBJ1-6 | TRBV7-8 | few | - | 17 | CASSLAGKSSYNSPLHF | TGTGCCAGCAGCTTAGCTGGCAAAAGCTCCTATAATTCACCCCTCCACTTT
TRBJ2-7 | TRBV6-2/TRBV6-3 | many | - | 14 | CASSYSDSSYEQYF | TGTGCCAGCAGTTACTCGGACAGTTCCTACGAGCAGTACTTC
TRBJ1-6 | TRBV19 | few | - | 12 | CASSPPDSPLHF | TGTGCCAGTAGTCCCCCAGATTCACCCCTCCACTTT
TRBJ2-4 | TRBV3-1 | - | - | 14 | CASSQDGGEYIQYF | TGTGCCAGCAGCCAAGATGGGGGCGAATACATTCAGTACTTC
TRBJ1-2 | TRBV4-3 | - | - | 15 | CASSQLPGAVYGYTF | TGCGCCAGCAGCCAGCTTCCGGGAGCCGTCTATGGCTACACCTTC
TRBJ1-1 | TRBV4-3 | many | - | 13 | CASSRDSGSEAFF | TGCGCCAGCAGCCGCGACAGCGGGAGTGAAGCTTTCTTT
TRBJ1-2 | TRBV19 | - | - | 14 | CASSPINTNYGYTF | TGTGCCAGTAGCCCGATCAACACCAACTATGGCTACACCTTC
TRBJ2-1 | TRBV27 | many | - | 14 | CASSSLDSLNEQFF | TGTGCCAGCAGTTCCCTGGACAGCCTGAATGAGCAGTTCTTC
TRBJ1-5 | TRBV28 | - | - | 13 | CASSLRGWQPQHF | TGTGCCAGCAGTTTGCGGGGTTGGCAGCCCCAGCATTTT
TRBJ2-3 | TRBV4-3 | - | TRBD1 | 17 | CASSQEGKGGILDTQYF | TGCGCCAGCAGCCAAGAAGGGAAAGGGGGCATTTTGGATACGCAGTATTTT
TRBJ2-3 | TRBV29-1 | many | - | 13 | CSVEGGLRDTQYF | TGCAGCGTTGAGGGGGGACTTCGAGATACGCAGTATTTT
TRBJ1-1 | TRBV12-3/TRBV12-4 | many | TRBD1 | 14 | CASSWTGSDTEAFF | TGTGCCAGCAGTTGGACAGGGTCTGACACTGAAGCTTTCTTT
TRBJ1-1 | TRBV28 | few | - | 12 | CASIKGGTEAFF | TGTGCCAGCATCAAGGGCGGGACGGAAGCTTTCTTT
TRBJ2-5 | TRBV27 | - | TRBD2 | 15 | CASSWASGSLETQYF | TGTGCCAGCAGTTGGGCTAGCGGGAGTTTAGAGACCCAGTACTTC
TRBJ2-1 | TRBV4-2 | - | - | 13 | CASSQGGAREQFF | TGTGCCAGCAGCCAAGGGGGGGCTAGAGAGCAGTTCTTC
TRBJ2-5 | TRBV2 | many | - | 13 | CASRGTYQETQYF | TGTGCCAGCAGAGGGACATATCAAGAGACCCAGTACTTC
TRBJ2-1 | TRBV7-9 | few | - | 13 | CASFDVPYNEQFF | TGTGCCAGCTTTGATGTACCCTACAATGAGCAGTTCTTC
TRBJ2-2 | TRBV5-5 | many | - | 14 | CASSLGPNTGELFF | TGTGCCAGCAGCTTAGGACCAAACACCGGGGAGCTGTTTTTT
TRBJ1-6 | TRBV9 | - | TRBD1 | 14 | CASSVGDRVSPLHF | TGTGCCAGCAGCGTAGGGGACAGGGTTTCACCCCTCCACTTT
TRBJ2-3 | TRBV4-1 | few | - | 16 | CASSQPTGPSTDTQYF | TGCGCCAGCAGCCAACCCACAGGTCCTAGCACAGATACGCAGTATTTT
TRBJ1-1 | TRBV20-1 | many | TRBD1 | 12 | CSADTGDTEAFF | TGCAGTGCTGATACAGGGGACACTGAAGCTTTCTTT